The 30 T cell receptor beta chains listed next were all sequenced from one sample in a study of early T cells in non-severe SARS-CoV-2 infection. TCRdb recomputed calls from the 5' RACE reads with MiXCR, one row per CDR3 protein. The sample records 45,000 to 70,000 distinct CDR3 sequences, roughly 7.1% being singletons. This specimen was whole blood, taken at baseline. The receptors stem from an adult who was a healthcare worker with PCR-confirmed SARS-CoV-2 infection or an uninfected control (not recorded which).

The genes are TRBV20-1 and TRBJ2-7; no definite D call. Trimming left V 5 bases short and J 4 bases short, with 12 bases between. Germline CDR1 and CDR2: DFQATT and SNEGSKA (reference sequence). CDR3 length: 12 amino acids. The DNA of the CDR3 is TGCAGTGCTCCAGACGGAGCGTACGAGCAGTACTTC. Translating it yields CSAPDGAYEQYF.

In its sample, this clonotype was seen many times. The J gene is TRBJ2-7, the V gene TRBV7-9; D possibly corresponds to TRBD2 (6 bases). Looked up from germline, CDR1 is SEHNR and CDR2 is FQNEAQ (reference sequence). The CDR3 is 12 amino acids. The V gene lost 7 bases and the J gene lost 0 bases, with 7 bases spanning the gap. CDR3 region: CASTRDSYEQYF. CDR3 sequence (DNA): TGTGCCAGCACGCGGGACTCCTACGAGCAGTACTTC.

This clonotype appeared a few times. The V call is TRBV30, the J call TRBJ1-5; D is uncertain. The CDR3 runs to 13 residues. CDR1 GTSNPN and CDR2 SVGIG come from the germline V gene (reference sequence). V gave up 0 bases and J gave up 4 bases, with 7 bases separating them. The CDR3 DNA reads TGTGCCTGGAGTGTGGAGGATAATCAGCCCCAGCATTTT. Protein sequence: CAWSVEDNQPQHF.

This clonotype was seen a few times. The chain carries TRBV20-1 and TRBJ2-3; D is uncertain. This CDR3 contains 10 residues. The germline V and J ends were trimmed by 4 bases and 5 bases, with 4 bases remaining between them. Per germline, CDR1 DFQATT and CDR2 SNEGSKA (reference sequence). In nucleotides, the CDR3 is TGCAGTGCTAAACTAGATACGCAGTATTTT. Amino acids: CSAKLDTQYF.

There are many counts of this clonotype. The rearrangement links TRBV5-1 to TRBJ2-7; D call uncertain. Germline CDR1 is SGHRS and CDR2 is YFSETQ. The CDR3 has 15 residues. V lost 1 base, J lost 6 bases, and 17 bases lay in between. CDR3 in amino acids: CASSLLGSNVGEQYF. In DNA, the CDR3 is TGCGCCAGCAGCTTGTTGGGCAGTAACGTTGGCGAGCAGTACTTC.

This clonotype was detected only a few times. The chain couples TRBV4-3 to TRBJ1-2; no definite D call. Per germline, CDR1 LGHNA and CDR2 YSLEER. This CDR3 region has 14 residues. Trimming removed 0 bases at V and 3 bases at J, with 8 bases between. In DNA, the CDR3 is TGCGCCAGCAGCCAAGATTCCGGAGACTATGGCTACACCTTC. Translated: CASSQDSGDYGYTF.

Details on this clonotype: Relative to the germline gene, one junction end is altered; a read error may explain this. CDR3 in DNA: TGTGTCAGTAGGGGACTAGCGGACTCCTACGAGCAGTACTTC. As protein: CVSRGLADSYEQYF. The chain joins TRBV19 to TRBJ2-7; the match to TRBD2 covers 11 bases. This CDR3 is 14 amino acids long. Germline CDR1 LNHDA, CDR2 SQIVND (reference sequence).

Only a few counts were recorded for this clonotype. The V and J genes are TRBV7-2 and TRBJ2-3, with a tentative D call TRBD1 (5 bases). This CDR3 spans 17 amino acids. Trimming took 2 bases from V and 0 from J, leaving 15 bases between them. Germline loops: CDR1 SGHTA, CDR2 FQGNSA. The CDR3 here is CASSLQGLPFSTDTQYF. The CDR3 DNA reads TGTGCCAGCAGCTTACAGGGCTTGCCGTTCAGCACAGATACGCAGTATTTT.

V is TRBV12-3 or TRBV12-4 and J is TRBJ1-1; possible D gene TRBD1, 6 bases. This CDR3 comprises 14 residues. V was cut by 7 bases and J by 5 bases, with 17 bases left in between. CDR3 in DNA: TGTGCCAGCACCCCTTGGGGGCGACGAACTGAAGCTTTCTTT. This sequence encodes CASTPWGRRTEAFF.

This clonotype was found many times. The J gene is TRBJ1-1, the V gene TRBV5-1, with 9 positions matching TRBD1. Germline values: CDR1 SGHRS, CDR2 YFSETQ. V lost 3 bases, J lost 8 bases, and 11 bases stayed unmatched. The CDR3 runs to 15 residues. CDR3 in amino acids: CASSSTTGGEWEAFF. The CDR3 DNA follows: TGCGCCAGCAGCTCGACGACAGGGGGAGAATGGGAAGCTTTCTTT.

CDR3 sequence (DNA): TGTGCCAGCAGCAATTGGGGGACTAGCGGGAGTTACGAGCAGTACTTC. Protein: CASSNWGTSGSYEQYF. V is TRBV13 and J is TRBJ2-7; 14 bases fit TRBD2. The germline V gene has CDR1 PRHDT and CDR2 FYEKMQ (reference sequence). J gave up 4 bases and V 5 bases, and 7 bases lay outside the gene matches. The CDR3 is 16 residues long.

This clonotype has a count of ten or more. This chain links TRBV7-8 with TRBJ2-6; 7 bases match TRBD1. With V trimmed by 1 base and J by 0 bases, 6 bases remained unmatched. There are 18 residues in the CDR3. Germline V gene data show CDR1 as SGHVS and CDR2 as FQNEAQ. The CDR3 loop is CASSLGVWDSSGANVLTF. Here the CDR3 DNA reads TGTGCCAGCAGCTTAGGGGTTTGGGACAGCTCTGGGGCCAACGTCCTGACTTTC. Together with reference TRBV7-8 and TRBJ2-6, the CDR3 gives the full variable domain: GAGVSQSPRYKVAKRGQDVALRCDPISGHVSLFWYQQALGQGPEFLTYFQNEAQLDKSGLPSDRFFAERPEGSVSTLKIQRTQQEDSAVYLCASSLGVWDSSGANVLTFGAGSRLTVL.

The V and J genes are TRBV7-2 and TRBJ2-7; TRBD2 is a possible D gene (6 bases). V lost 5 bases and J lost 0, with 11 bases in between. Germline V CDR1 and CDR2: SGHTA, FQGNSA. The CDR3 spans 14 residues. Here the CDR3 DNA reads TGTGCCAGCAGCCCCTCTAGCGCCTCCTACGAGCAGTACTTC. Translating it yields CASSPSSASYEQYF.

In its sample, this clonotype was seen many times. The CDR3 is CASRTGVLETQYF. The CDR3, as DNA: TGTGCCAGCAGGACCGGGGTACTAGAGACCCAGTACTTC. The V gene is TRBV6-5, the J gene TRBJ2-5, with TRBD2 as a possible D gene (5 bases). Germline V gene lookup returns CDR1 MNHEY and CDR2 SVGAGI. V shed 6 bases and J shed 4 bases, with 12 bases lying between them. The CDR3 consists of 13 residues.

This clonotype has just a few counts. This chain joins TRBV29-1 and TRBJ1-2; D uncertain. The germline V gene encodes CDR1 SQVTM and CDR2 ANQGSEA. V gave up 7 bases and J gave up 6 bases, with 12 bases separating them. This CDR3 has 11 residues. This chain's CDR3 is CSARVIDGYTF. In DNA form, the CDR3 reads TGCAGCGCGAGGGTAATCGATGGCTACACCTTC. The variable domain in full, completed from reference TRBV29-1 and TRBJ1-2, reads SAVISQKPSRDICQRGTSLTIQCQVDSQVTMMFWYRQQPGQSLTLIATANQGSEATYESGFVIDKFPISRPNLTFSTLTVSNMSPEDSSIYLCSARVIDGYTFGSGTRLTVV.

As for this clonotype: A much bigger clone sits one base away, suggesting this may be a read error. The J gene is TRBJ2-1, the V gene TRBV18; a weak D match, TRBD2 (6 bases). The CDR3 runs to 14 residues. Germline CDR1 and CDR2: KGHSH and LQKENI. This CDR3 reads CVSSPGTVYNEQFF. CDR3 in DNA: TGTGTCAGCTCACCGGGGACTGTATACAATGAGCAGTTCTTC.

This clonotype is termed medium-sized. The chain combines TRBV5-4 with TRBJ2-7, with TRBD2 identical over 15 bases. The CDR3 is 15 amino acids. Germline loops: CDR1 SGHNT, CDR2 YYREEE (reference sequence). Trimming removed 4 bases from V and 8 bases from J; junction bases left unmatched: 7. CDR3 amino acids: CASSPGGTSGRKQYF. The CDR3 DNA is TGTGCCAGCAGCCCCGGAGGGACTAGCGGGAGGAAGCAGTACTTC.

The rearrangement joins TRBV5-5 to TRBJ1-3; D remains ambiguous. Trimming removed 2 bases at V and 1 base at J, with 10 bases between. Germline CDR1 SGHKS, CDR2 YYEKEE (reference sequence). This CDR3 contains 15 residues. Here the CDR3 DNA reads TGTGCCAGCAGCTTTTTTTTCCAGTCTGGAAACACCATATATTTT. This gives the protein CASSFFFQSGNTIYF.

The V gene is TRBV9, the J gene TRBJ2-7; the match to TRBD1 covers 9 bases. CDR3 length equals 14 residues. Germline CDR1 SGDLS, CDR2 YYNGEE. V was clipped by 4 bases and J by 5 bases; unmatched bases: 7. In DNA, the CDR3 is TGTGCCAGCAGCCCGGGACAGGGATGGGACGAGCAGTACTTC. Its protein is CASSPGQGWDEQYF. The full variable domain, rest sourced from reference TRBV9 and TRBJ2-7, is DSGVTQTPKHLITATGQRVTLRCSPRSGDLSVYWYQQSLDQGLQFLIQYYNGEERAKGNILERFSAQQFPDLHSELNLSSLELGDSALYFCASSPGQGWDEQYFGPGTRLTVT.

This clonotype came up a few times. The chain links TRBV6-6 to TRBJ2-5, with 8 bases lining up with TRBD1. J was trimmed by 4 bases and V by 6 bases; bases with no gene match: 4. CDR1 MNHNY and CDR2 SVGAGI come from the germline V gene (reference sequence). The CDR3 sequence is 13 residues long. CDR3 in DNA: TGTGCCAGCAGGATCAGGGGGCGAGAGACCCAGTACTTC. Translated: CASRIRGRETQYF.

In this sample, this clonotype turned up many times. The chain is built from TRBV7-2 and TRBJ2-7, with a weak D call TRBD1 (6 bases). Per the germline V gene, CDR1 is SGHTA and CDR2 is FQGNSA. CDR3 size: 14 residues. With 0 bases removed from V and 2 bases from J, the gap between germline ends came to 8 bases. This CDR3 reads CASSLAGGAYEQYF. The DNA for the CDR3 is TGTGCCAGCAGCTTAGCTGGGGGCGCCTACGAGCAGTACTTC.

This chain joins TRBV7-3 and TRBJ1-4; D perhaps matches TRBD1 (5 bases). The CDR3 has 16 residues. Germline values: CDR1 SGHTA, CDR2 FQGTGA. Trimming pared 2 bases from V and 7 bases from J, leaving 17 bases between. For the CDR3, the DNA is TGTGCCAGCAGCTTATCCCCGGACACCCTGGTTGAAAAACTGTTTTTT. Translated, it gives CASSLSPDTLVEKLFF. The variable domain in full, with the rest retrieved from reference TRBV7-3 and TRBJ1-4, is GAGVSQTPSNKVTEKGKYVELRCDPISGHTALYWYRQSLGQGPEFLIYFQGTGAADDSGLPNDRFFAVRPEGSVSTLKIQRTERGDSAVYLCASSLSPDTLVEKLFFGSGTQLSVL.

This clonotype has just a few counts. The V call is TRBV12-3 or TRBV12-4, the J call TRBJ2-1, with D possibly TRBD2 on 6 matching bases. The ends were cut back, 5 bases at V and 4 bases at J, with 12 bases in the middle. The CDR3 has 14 residues. CDR3 DNA sequence: TGTGCCAGCAGTAGTAGCGGTACTTACAATGAGCAGTTCTTC. Amino acids: CASSSSGTYNEQFF.

This clonotype showed up just a few times. The chain recombines TRBV20-1 with TRBJ2-3; D is possibly TRBD2 (6 bases). Trimming cost V 1 base and J 1 base, with 6 bases left between them. The V gene's germline CDR1 is DFQATT and CDR2 SNEGSKA (reference sequence). The CDR3 consists of 13 residues. CDR3 DNA: TGCAGTGCTAGAGCGGGAGGCACAGATACGCAGTATTTT. Its protein is CSARAGGTDTQYF.

The chain employs TRBV7-9 and TRBJ2-5; D perhaps matches TRBD1 (6 bases). Trimming cost V 4 bases and J 5 bases, with 26 bases left between them. CDR1 SEHNR and CDR2 FQNEAQ come from the germline V gene (reference sequence). The length of the CDR3 is 18 residues. CDR3 in amino acids: CASSSPPYKQGWGETQYF. The CDR3 DNA reads TGTGCCAGCAGCTCACCGCCCTACAAACAGGGATGGGGGGAGACCCAGTACTTC.

Ten or more counts support this clonotype. The chain has TRBV29-1 and TRBJ2-3; the match to TRBD1 covers 8 bases. Trimming took 4 bases from V and 3 from J; bases not matched to a gene: 9. The CDR3 runs 15 residues. CDR1 SQVTM and CDR2 ANQGSEA come from the germline V gene. The CDR3 loop reads CSVGAAGGGTDTQYF. CDR3 sequence (DNA): TGCAGCGTTGGAGCTGCAGGGGGCGGAACAGATACGCAGTATTTT.

A few counts support this clonotype. CDR3: CASSYSSPLAVSSYNEQFF. CDR3 bases: TGTGCCAGCAGTTACTCATCCCCACTAGCGGTGAGCTCCTACAATGAGCAGTTCTTC. The rearrangement links TRBV6-6 to TRBJ2-1; 8 positions match TRBD2. CDR1 is MNHNY, CDR2 SVGAGI, per germline (reference sequence). This CDR3 is 19 amino acids long. Losses at the gene ends were 0 bases for V and 0 bases for J; bases not matched to a gene: 10.

The chain links TRBV28 to TRBJ2-4, with 8 bases lining up with TRBD2. CDR1 and CDR2 (germline): MDHEN, SYDVKM. The CDR3 is 16 amino acids. Unmatched junction bases numbered 14, after V lost 6 bases and J lost 7 bases. The DNA for the CDR3 is TGTGCCAGCAGCGCACTGGGTTTGCGGGAGGACAACATTCAGTACTTC. Translating it yields CASSALGLREDNIQYF.

This clonotype came up many times. The chain employs TRBV24-1 and TRBJ2-2; 10 bases line up with TRBD2. Germline V gene lookup returns CDR1 KGHDR and CDR2 SFDVKD. The length of the CDR3 is 16 residues. The V segment lost 3 bases and the J segment 1 base; nucleotides outside the gene matches: 1. The CDR3 sequence is CATSDRTSGNTGELFF. CDR3 DNA sequence: TGTGCCACCAGTGATCGGACTAGCGGGAACACCGGGGAGCTGTTTTTT.

The table lists this clonotype with a few counts. The V gene is TRBV2, the J gene TRBJ2-2, with D maybe TRBD2 (5 bases). Per the germline V gene, CDR1 is SNHLY and CDR2 is FYNNEI. Deletions cut 7 bases from V and 3 bases from J, with 12 bases between. The CDR3 is made up of 14 amino acids. The CDR3 DNA is TGTGCCAGCACGCGGGCGTTGCACACCGGGGAGCTGTTTTTT. It specifies CASTRALHTGELFF.